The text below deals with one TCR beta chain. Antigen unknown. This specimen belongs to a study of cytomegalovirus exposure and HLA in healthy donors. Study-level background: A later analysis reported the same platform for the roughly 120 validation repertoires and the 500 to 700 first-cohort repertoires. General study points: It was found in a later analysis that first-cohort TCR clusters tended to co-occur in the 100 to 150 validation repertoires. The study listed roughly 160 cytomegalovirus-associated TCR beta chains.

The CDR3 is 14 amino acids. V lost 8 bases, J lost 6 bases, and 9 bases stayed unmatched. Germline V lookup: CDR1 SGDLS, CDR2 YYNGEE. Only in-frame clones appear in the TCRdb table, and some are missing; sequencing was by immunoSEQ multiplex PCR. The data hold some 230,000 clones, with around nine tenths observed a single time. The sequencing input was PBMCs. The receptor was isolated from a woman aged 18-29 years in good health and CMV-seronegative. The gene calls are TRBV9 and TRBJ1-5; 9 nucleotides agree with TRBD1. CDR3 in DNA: TGTGCCAGTACCCGGGACAGGGAGACTCAGCCCCAGCATTTT. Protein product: CASTRDRETQPQHF. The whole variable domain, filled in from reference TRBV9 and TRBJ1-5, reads DSGVTQTPKHLITATGQRVTLRCSPRSGDLSVYWYQQSLDQGLQFLIQYYNGEERAKGNILERFSAQQFPDLHSELNLSSLELGDSALYFCASTRDRETQPQHFGDGTRLSIL.